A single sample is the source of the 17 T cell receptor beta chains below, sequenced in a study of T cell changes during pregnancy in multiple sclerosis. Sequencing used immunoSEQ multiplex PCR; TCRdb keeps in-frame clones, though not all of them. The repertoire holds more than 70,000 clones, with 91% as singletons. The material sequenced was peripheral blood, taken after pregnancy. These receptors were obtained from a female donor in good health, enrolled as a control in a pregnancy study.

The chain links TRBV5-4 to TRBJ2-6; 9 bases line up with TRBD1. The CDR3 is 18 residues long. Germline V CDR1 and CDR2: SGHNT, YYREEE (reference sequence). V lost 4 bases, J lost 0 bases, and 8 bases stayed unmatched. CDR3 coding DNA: TGTGCCAGCAGCCCCTCCGGGACAGGGAACTCTGGGGCCAACGTCCTGACTTTC. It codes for CASSPSGTGNSGANVLTF. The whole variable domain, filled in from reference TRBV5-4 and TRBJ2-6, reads ETGVTQSPTHLIKTRGQQVTLRCSSQSGHNTVSWYQQALGQGPQFIFQYYREEENGRGNFPPRFSGLQFPNYSSELNVNALELDDSALYLCASSPSGTGNSGANVLTFGAGSRLTVL.

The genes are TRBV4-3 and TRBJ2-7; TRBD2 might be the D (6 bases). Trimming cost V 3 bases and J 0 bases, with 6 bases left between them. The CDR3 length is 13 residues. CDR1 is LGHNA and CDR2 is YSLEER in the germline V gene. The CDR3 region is CASSHGSSYEQYF. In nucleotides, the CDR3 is TGCGCCAGCAGCCACGGGAGCTCCTACGAGCAGTACTTC.

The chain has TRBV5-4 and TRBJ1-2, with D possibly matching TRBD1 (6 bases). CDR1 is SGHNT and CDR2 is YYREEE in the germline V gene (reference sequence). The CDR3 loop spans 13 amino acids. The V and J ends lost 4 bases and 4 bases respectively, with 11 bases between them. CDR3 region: CASSPRGSYGYTF. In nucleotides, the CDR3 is TGTGCCAGCAGCCCCAGGGGATCCTATGGCTACACCTTC.

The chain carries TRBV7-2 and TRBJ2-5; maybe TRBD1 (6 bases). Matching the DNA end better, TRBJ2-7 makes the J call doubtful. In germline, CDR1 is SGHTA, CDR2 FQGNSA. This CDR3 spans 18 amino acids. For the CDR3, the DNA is TGTGCCAGCAGCTTATCCCCTCGCCCGGACAGCCGGAGGAACGAGCAGTACTTC. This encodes CASSLSPRPDSRRNEQYF.

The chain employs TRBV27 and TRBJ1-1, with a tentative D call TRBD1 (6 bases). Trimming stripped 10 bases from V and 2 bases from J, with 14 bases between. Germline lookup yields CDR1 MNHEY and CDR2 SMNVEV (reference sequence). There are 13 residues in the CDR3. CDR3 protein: CATSRGGNTEAFF. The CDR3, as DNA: TGTGCCACCTCAAGGGGGGGAAACACTGAAGCTTTCTTT.

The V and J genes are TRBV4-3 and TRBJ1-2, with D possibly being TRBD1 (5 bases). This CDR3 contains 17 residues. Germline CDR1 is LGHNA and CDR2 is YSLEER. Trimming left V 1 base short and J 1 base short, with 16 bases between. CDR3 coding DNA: TGCGCCAGCAGCCAAGGGAGGGGTAGCCTTCTTAACTATGGCTACACCTTC. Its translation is CASSQGRGSLLNYGYTF.

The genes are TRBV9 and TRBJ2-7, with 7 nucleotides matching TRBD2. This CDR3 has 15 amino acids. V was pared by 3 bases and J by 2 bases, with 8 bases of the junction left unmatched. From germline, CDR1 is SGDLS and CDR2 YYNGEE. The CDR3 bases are TGTGCCAGCAGCGCATCGGGACTACCCACCTACGAGCAGTACTTC. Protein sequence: CASSASGLPTYEQYF. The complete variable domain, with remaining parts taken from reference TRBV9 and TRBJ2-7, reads DSGVTQTPKHLITATGQRVTLRCSPRSGDLSVYWYQQSLDQGLQFLIQYYNGEERAKGNILERFSAQQFPDLHSELNLSSLELGDSALYFCASSASGLPTYEQYFGPGTRLTVT.

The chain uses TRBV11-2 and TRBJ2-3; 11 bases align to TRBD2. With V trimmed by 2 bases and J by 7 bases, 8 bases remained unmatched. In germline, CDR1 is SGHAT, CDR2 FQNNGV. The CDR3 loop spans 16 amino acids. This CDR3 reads CASSLPGLAGGYTQYF. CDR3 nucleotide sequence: TGTGCCAGCAGCTTACCAGGTCTAGCGGGGGGTTATACGCAGTATTTT.

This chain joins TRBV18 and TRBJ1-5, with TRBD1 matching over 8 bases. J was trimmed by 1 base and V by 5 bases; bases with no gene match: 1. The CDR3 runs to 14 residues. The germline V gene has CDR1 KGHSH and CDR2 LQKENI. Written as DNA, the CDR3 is TGTGCCAGCTCAAGGGACAGGAGCAATCAGCCCCAGCATTTT. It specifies CASSRDRSNQPQHF.

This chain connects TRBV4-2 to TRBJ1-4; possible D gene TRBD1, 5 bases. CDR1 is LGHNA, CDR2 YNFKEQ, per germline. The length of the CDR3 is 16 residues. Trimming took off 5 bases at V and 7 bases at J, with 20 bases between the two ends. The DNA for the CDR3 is TGTGCCAGCAGCTTGGAGCCCCGGAGCGGGGCTGAAAAACTGTTTTTT. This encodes CASSLEPRSGAEKLFF.

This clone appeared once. The DNA for the CDR3 is TGTGCCAGCAGCCTTAACTATGGCTACACCTTC. Translated: CASSLNYGYTF. This chain links TRBV5-6 with TRBJ1-2, with no clear D. Trimming removed 4 bases from V and 1 base from J, with 2 bases in between. CDR3 length: 11 residues. In germline, CDR1 is SGHDT, CDR2 YYEEEE.

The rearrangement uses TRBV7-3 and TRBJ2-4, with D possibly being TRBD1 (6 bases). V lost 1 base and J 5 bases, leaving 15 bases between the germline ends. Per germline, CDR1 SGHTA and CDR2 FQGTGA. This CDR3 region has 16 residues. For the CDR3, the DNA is TGTGCCAGCAGCTTAAGTGTCCTCACAGGGCAAAACATTCAGTACTTC. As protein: CASSLSVLTGQNIQYF.

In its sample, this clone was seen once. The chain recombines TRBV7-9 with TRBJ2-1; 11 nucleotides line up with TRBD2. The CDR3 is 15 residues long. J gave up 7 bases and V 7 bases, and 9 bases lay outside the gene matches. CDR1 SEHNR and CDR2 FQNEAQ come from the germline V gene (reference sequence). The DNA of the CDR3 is TGTGCCAGCACTACACTAGCGGGGGAGCCAAATGAGCAGTTCTTC. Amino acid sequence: CASTTLAGEPNEQFF. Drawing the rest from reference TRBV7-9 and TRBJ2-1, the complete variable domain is DTGVSQNPRHKITKRGQNVTFRCDPISEHNRLYWYRQTLGQGPEFLTYFQNEAQLEKSRLLSDRFSAERPKGSFSTLEIQRTEQGDSAMYLCASTTLAGEPNEQFFGPGTRLTVL.

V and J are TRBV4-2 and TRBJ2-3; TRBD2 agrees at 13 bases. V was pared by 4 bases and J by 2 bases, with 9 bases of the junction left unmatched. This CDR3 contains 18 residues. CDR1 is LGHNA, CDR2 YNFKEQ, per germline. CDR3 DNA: TGTGCCAGCAGCCGCCATAAAGGGACTAGCGGGGTCACAGATACGCAGTATTTT. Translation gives CASSRHKGTSGVTDTQYF.

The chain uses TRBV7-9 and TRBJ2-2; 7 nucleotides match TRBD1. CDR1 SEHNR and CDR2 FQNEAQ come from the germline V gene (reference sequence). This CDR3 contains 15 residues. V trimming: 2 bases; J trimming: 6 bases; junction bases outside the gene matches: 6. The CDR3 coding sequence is TGTGCCAGCAGCTTACCCGACAGGGACCCCGGGGAGCTGTTTTTT. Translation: CASSLPDRDPGELFF.

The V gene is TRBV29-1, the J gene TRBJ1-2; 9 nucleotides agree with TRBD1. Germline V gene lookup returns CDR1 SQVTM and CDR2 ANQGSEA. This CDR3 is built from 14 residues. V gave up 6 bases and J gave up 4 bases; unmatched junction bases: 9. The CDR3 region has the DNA TGCAGCGTAGCCGGGACAGGGAAAGTCTATGGCTACACCTTC. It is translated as CSVAGTGKVYGYTF.

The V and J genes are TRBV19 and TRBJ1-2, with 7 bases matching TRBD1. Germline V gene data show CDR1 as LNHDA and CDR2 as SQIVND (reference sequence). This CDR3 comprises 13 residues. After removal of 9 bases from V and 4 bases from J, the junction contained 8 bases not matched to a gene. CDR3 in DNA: TGTGCCAGCAGCACAGGGGCTAGCTATGGCTACACCTTC. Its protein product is CASSTGASYGYTF.